This T cell receptor beta chain emerged from a study of response to subunit inactivated influenza vaccine. Broader study findings: Each seasonal influenza vaccination, the authors suggested, recruits few new T cells.

In this sample, this clonotype turned up many times. Its antigen is still unknown. One entry per CDR3 protein results from TCRdb running MiXCR on the RT-PCR reads. Among approximately 490,000 distinct CDR3 sequences listed, roughly 7.6% were seen once. Sequenced material: PBMCs from blood, taken 23 months after vaccination. This receptor was obtained from a man in his fifties or sixties who received an inactivated influenza vaccine.

The CDR3 DNA follows: TGTGCCAGCAGCTTCGACAGGTCTTCTAACTATGGCTACACCTTC. Translation gives CASSFDRSSNYGYTF. The rearrangement joins TRBV7-8 to TRBJ1-2, with D possibly matching TRBD1 (6 bases). Trimming took off 3 bases at V and 0 bases at J, with 11 bases between the two ends. This CDR3 comprises 15 residues. Looked up from germline, CDR1 is SGHVS and CDR2 is FQNEAQ. The full variable domain, completed using reference TRBV7-8 and TRBJ1-2, is GAGVSQSPRYKVAKRGQDVALRCDPISGHVSLFWYQQALGQGPEFLTYFQNEAQLDKSGLPSDRFFAERPEGSVSTLKIQRTQQEDSAVYLCASSFDRSSNYGYTFGSGTRLTVV.